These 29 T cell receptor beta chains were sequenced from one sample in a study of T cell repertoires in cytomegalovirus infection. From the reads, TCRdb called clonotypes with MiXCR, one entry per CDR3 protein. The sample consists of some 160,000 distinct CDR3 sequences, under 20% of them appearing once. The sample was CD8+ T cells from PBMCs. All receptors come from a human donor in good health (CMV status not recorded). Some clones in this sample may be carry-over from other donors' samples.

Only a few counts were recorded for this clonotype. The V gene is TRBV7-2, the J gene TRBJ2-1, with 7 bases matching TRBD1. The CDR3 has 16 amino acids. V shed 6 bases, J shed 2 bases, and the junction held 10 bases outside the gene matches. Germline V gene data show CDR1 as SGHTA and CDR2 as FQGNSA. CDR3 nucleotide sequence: TGTGCCAGCAGTTCCAAGCGCGACAGGGCCTACAATGAGCAGTTCTTC. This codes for CASSSKRDRAYNEQFF.

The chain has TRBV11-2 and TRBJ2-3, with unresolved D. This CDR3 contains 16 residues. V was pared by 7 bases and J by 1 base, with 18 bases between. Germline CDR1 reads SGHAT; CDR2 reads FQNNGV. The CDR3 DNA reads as TGTGCCAGCACCCTTGGGTTCCGGTCGGGCACAGATACGCAGTATTTT. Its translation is CASTLGFRSGTDTQYF. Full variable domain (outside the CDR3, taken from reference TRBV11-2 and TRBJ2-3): EAGVAQSPRYKIIEKRQSVAFWCNPISGHATLYWYQQILGQGPKLLIQFQNNGVVDDSQLPKDRFSAERLKGVDSTLKIQPAKLEDSAVYLCASTLGFRSGTDTQYFGPGTRLTVL.

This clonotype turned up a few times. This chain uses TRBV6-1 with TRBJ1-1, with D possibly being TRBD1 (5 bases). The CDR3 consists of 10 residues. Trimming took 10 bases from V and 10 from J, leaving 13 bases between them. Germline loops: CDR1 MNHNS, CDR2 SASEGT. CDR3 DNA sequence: TGTGCCACCCGACTTGGGGGAGCTTTCTTT. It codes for CATRLGGAFF.

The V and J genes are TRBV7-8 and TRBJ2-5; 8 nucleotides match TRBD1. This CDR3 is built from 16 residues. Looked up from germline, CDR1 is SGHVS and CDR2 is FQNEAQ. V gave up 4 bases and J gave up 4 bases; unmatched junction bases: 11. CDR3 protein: CASSSRSGQGVETQYF. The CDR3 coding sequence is TGTGCCAGCAGCTCCCGTAGTGGACAGGGCGTAGAGACCCAGTACTTC.

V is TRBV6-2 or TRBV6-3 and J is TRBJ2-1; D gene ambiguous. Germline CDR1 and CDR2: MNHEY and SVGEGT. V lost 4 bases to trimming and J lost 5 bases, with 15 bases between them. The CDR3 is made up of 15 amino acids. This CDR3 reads CASSSLGGTDNEQFF. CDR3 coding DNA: TGTGCCAGCAGTTCACTCGGCGGTACGGACAATGAGCAGTTCTTC.

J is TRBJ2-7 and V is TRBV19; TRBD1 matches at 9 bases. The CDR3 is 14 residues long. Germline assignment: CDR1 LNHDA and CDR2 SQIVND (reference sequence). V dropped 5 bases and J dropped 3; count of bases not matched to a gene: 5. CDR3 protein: CASSGGTGIYEQYF. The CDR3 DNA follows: TGTGCCAGTAGTGGGGGGACAGGGATCTACGAGCAGTACTTC.

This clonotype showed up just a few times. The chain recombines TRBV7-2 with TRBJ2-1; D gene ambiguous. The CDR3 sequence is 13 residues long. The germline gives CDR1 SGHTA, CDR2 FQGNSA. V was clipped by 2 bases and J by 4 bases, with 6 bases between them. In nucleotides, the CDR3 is TGTGCCAGCAGCTTATACGATTACAATGAGCAGTTCTTC. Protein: CASSLYDYNEQFF.

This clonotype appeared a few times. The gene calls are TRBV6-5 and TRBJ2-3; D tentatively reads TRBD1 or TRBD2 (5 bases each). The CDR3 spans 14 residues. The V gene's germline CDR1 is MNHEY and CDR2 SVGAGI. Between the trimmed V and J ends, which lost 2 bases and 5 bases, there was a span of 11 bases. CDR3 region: CASSYGAEGDTQYF. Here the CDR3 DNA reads TGTGCCAGCAGTTACGGGGCAGAGGGAGATACGCAGTATTTT.

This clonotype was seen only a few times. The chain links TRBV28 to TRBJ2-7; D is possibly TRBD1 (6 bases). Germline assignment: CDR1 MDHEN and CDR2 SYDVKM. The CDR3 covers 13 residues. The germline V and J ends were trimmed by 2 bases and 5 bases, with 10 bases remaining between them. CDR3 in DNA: TGTGCCAGCAGTTTAGACAGGCCGGACGAGCAGTACTTC. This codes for CASSLDRPDEQYF.

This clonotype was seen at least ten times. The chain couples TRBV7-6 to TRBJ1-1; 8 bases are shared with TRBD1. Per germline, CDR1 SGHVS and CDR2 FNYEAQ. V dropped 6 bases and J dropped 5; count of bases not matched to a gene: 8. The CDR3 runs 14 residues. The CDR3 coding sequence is TGTGCCAGCAGTCCCGACAGGGGAGGGACTGAAGCTTTCTTT. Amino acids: CASSPDRGGTEAFF.

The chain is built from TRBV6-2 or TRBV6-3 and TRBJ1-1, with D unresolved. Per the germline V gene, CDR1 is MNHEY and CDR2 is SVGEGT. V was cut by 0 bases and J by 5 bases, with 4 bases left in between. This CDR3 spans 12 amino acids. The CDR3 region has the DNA TGTGCCAGCAGTTACTCCGCGACTGAAGCTTTCTTT. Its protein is CASSYSATEAFF.

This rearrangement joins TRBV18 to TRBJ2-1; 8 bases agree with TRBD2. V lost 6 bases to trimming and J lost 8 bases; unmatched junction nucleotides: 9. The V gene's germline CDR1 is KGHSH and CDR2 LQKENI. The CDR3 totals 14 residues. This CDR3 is CASSRSGSYDEQFF. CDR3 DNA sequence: TGTGCCAGCTCCCGAAGCGGGAGCTATGATGAGCAGTTCTTC. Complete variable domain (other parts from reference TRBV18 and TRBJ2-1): NAGVMQNPRHLVRRRGQEARLRCSPMKGHSHVYWYRQLPEEGLKFMVYLQKENIIDESGMPKERFSAEFPKEGPSILRIQQVVRGDSAAYFCASSRSGSYDEQFFGPGTRLTVL.

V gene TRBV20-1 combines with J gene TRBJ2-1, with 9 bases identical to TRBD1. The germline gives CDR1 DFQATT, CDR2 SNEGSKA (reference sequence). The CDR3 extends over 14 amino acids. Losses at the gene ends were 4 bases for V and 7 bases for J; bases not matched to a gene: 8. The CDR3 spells CSAIYRGLWNEQFF. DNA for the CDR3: TGCAGTGCTATTTACAGGGGGCTCTGGAATGAGCAGTTCTTC.

CDR3 nucleotide sequence: TGTGCCACCAGCAGAACTGTTCGGACTGAAGCTTTCTTT. Protein: CATSRTVRTEAFF. The V call is TRBV15, the J call TRBJ1-1; D is ambiguous. The V and J ends lost 2 bases and 5 bases respectively, with 9 bases between them. The CDR3 is 13 amino acids. Germline assignment: CDR1 LNHNV and CDR2 YYDKDF (reference sequence).

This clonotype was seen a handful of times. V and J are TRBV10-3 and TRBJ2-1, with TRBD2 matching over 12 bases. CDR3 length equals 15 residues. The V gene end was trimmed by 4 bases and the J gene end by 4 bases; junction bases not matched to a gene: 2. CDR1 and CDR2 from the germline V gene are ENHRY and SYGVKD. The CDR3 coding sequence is TGTGCCATCAGTGGGGGGACTAGCGGGTACAATGAGCAGTTCTTC. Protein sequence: CAISGGTSGYNEQFF.

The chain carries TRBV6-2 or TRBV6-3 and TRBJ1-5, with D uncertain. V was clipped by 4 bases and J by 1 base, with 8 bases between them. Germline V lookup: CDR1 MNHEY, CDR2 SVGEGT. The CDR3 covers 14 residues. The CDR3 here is CASSWKVSNQPQHF. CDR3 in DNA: TGTGCCAGCAGTTGGAAAGTAAGCAATCAGCCCCAGCATTTT.

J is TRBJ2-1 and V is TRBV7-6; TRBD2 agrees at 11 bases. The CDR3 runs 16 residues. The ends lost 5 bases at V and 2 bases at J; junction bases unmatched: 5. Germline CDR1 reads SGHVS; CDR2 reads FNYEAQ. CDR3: CASSHTSGSPYNEQFF. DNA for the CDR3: TGTGCCAGCAGCCACACTAGCGGGAGCCCCTACAATGAGCAGTTCTTC. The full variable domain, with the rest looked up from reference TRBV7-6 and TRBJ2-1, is GAGVSQSPRYKVTKRGQDVALRCDPISGHVSLYWYRQALGQGPEFLTYFNYEAQQDKSGLPNDRFSAERPEGSISTLTIQRTEQRDSAMYRCASSHTSGSPYNEQFFGPGTRLTVL.

DNA of the CDR3: TGCGCCAGCAGCCACCGAGAGGATACCGGGGAGCTGTTTTTT. Amino acid sequence: CASSHREDTGELFF. V is TRBV4-3 and J is TRBJ2-2; D is uncertain. V lost 3 bases and J 5 bases, leaving 10 bases between the germline ends. Germline loops: CDR1 LGHNA, CDR2 YSLEER. This CDR3 has 14 amino acids.

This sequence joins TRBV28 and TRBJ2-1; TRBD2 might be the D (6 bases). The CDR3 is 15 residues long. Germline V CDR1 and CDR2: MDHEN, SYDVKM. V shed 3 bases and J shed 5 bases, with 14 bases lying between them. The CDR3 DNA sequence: TGTGCCAGCAGTTTGATAGCGGTAGCTAACAATGAGCAGTTCTTC. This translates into CASSLIAVANNEQFF.

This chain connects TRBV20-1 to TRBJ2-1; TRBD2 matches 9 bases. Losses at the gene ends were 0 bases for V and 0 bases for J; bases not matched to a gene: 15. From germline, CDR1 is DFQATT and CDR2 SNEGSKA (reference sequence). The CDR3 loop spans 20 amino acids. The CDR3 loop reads CSARDHRLADARSSYNEQFF. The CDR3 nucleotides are TGCAGTGCTAGAGATCACCGACTAGCGGACGCAAGGAGCTCCTACAATGAGCAGTTCTTC.

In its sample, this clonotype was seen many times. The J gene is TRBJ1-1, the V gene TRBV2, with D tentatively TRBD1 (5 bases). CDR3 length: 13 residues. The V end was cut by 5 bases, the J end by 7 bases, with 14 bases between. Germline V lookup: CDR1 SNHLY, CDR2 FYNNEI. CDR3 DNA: TGTGCCAGCAGTTGGCAGGGAACAGTTGAAGCTTTCTTT. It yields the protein CASSWQGTVEAFF.

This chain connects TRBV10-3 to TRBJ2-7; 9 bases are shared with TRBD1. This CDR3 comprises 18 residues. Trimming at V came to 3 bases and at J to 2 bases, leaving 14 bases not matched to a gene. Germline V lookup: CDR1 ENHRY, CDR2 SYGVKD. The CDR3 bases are TGTGCCATCAGTGAAAGGGACAGGGTCCTTCTCACACCCTACGAGCAGTACTTC. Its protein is CAISERDRVLLTPYEQYF.

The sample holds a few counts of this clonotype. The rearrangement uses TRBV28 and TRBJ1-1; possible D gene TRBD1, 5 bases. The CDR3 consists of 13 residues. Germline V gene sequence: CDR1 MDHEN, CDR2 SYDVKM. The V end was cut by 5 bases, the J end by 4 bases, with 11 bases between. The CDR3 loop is CASSPGWSTEAFF. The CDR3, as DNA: TGTGCCAGCAGTCCAGGGTGGTCCACTGAAGCTTTCTTT.

The CDR3 protein is CASSLVLPYEQYF. The CDR3 nucleotides are TGTGCCAGCAGCTTAGTACTCCCCTACGAGCAGTACTTC. This chain joins TRBV7-3 and TRBJ2-7; D unclear. The CDR3 sequence is 13 residues long. V shed 2 bases and J shed 2 bases, with 7 bases lying between them. Germline CDR1 reads SGHTA; CDR2 reads FQGTGA.

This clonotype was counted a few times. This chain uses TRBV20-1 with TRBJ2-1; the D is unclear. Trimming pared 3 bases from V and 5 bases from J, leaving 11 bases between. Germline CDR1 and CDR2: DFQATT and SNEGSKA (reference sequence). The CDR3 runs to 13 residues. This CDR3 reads CSARKGRDNEQFF. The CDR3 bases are TGCAGTGCTAGGAAGGGCCGAGACAATGAGCAGTTCTTC.

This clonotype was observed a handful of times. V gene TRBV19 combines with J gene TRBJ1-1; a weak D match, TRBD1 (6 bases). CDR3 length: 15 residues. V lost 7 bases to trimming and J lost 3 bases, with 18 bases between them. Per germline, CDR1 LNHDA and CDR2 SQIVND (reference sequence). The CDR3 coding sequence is TGTGCCAGTACCACCGGACCCGGGGGCTACACTGAAGCTTTCTTT. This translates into CASTTGPGGYTEAFF. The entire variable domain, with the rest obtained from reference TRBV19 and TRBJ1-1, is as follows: DGGITQSPKYLFRKEGQNVTLSCEQNLNHDAMYWYRQDPGQGLRLIYYSQIVNDFQKGDIAEGYSVSREKKESFPLTVTSAQKNPTAFYLCASTTGPGGYTEAFFGQGTRLTVV.

The CDR3 nucleotides are TGTGCCAGCAGTTGGACAGGCGTAAGCTCCTACGAGCAGTACTTC. This translates into CASSWTGVSSYEQYF. The chain has TRBV6-2 or TRBV6-3 and TRBJ2-7, with TRBD1 identical over 7 bases. With V trimmed by 4 bases and J by 0 bases, 6 bases remained unmatched. The CDR3 is made up of 15 amino acids. Per the germline V gene, CDR1 is MNHEY and CDR2 is SVGEGT.

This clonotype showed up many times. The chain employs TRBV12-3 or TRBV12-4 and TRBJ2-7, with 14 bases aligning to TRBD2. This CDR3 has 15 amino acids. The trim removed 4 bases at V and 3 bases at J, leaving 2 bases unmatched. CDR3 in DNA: TGTGCCAGCAGTTCCGGGACTAGCGGGAGCTACGAGCAGTACTTC. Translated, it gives CASSSGTSGSYEQYF.

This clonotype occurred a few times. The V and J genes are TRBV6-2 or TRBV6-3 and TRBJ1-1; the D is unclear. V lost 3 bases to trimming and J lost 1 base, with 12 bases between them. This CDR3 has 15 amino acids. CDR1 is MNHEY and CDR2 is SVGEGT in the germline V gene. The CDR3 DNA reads TGTGCCAGCAGTTATTCCCCGACCGGGAACACTGAAGCTTTCTTT. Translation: CASSYSPTGNTEAFF.